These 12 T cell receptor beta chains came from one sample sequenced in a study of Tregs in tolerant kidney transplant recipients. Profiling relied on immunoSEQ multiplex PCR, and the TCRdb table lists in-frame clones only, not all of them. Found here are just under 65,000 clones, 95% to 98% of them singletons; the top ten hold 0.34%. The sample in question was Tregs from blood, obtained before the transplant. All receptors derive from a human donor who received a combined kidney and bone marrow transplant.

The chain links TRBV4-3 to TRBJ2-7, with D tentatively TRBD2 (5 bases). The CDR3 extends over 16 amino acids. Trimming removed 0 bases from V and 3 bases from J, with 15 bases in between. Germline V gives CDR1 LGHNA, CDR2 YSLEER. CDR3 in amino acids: CASSQDHRTRIYEQYF. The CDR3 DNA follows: TGCGCCAGCAGCCAAGATCATAGGACTCGCATCTACGAGCAGTACTTC.

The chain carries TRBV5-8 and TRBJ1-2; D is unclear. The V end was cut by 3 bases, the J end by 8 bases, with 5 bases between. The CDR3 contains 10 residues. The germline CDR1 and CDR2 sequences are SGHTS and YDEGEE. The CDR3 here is CASSWRGYTF. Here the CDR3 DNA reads TGTGCCAGCAGCTGGCGGGGCTACACCTTC.

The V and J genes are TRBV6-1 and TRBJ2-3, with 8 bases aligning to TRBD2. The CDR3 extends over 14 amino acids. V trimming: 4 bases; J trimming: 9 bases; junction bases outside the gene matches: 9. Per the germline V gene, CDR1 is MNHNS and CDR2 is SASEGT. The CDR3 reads CASSVAGRAGTQYF. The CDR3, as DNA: TGTGCCAGCAGTGTCGCCGGGAGGGCCGGGACGCAGTATTTT.

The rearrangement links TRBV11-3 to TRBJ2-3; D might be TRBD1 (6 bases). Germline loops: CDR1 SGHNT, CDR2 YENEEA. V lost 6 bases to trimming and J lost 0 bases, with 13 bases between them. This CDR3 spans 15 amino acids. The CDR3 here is CASSSDSTSTDTQYF. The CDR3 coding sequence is TGTGCCAGCAGTTCGGACAGCACTAGCACAGATACGCAGTATTTT.

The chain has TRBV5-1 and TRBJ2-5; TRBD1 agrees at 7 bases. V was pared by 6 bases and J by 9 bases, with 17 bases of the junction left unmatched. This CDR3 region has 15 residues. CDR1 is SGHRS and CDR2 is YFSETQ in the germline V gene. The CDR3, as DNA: TGCGCCAGCAAGCTCTCGACAGGGAACTCCAGGGCCCAGTACTTC. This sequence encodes CASKLSTGNSRAQYF.

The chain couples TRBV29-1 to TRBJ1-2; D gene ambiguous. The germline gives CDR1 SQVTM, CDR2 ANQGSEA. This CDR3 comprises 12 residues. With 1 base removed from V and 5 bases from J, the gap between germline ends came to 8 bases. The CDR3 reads CSVEATTYGYTF. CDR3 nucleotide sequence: TGCAGCGTTGAAGCAACTACTTATGGCTACACCTTC.

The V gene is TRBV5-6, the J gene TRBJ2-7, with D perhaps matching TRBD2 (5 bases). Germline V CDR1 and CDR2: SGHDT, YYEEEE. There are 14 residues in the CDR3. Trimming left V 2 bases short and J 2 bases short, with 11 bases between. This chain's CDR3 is CASSFGGRTYEQYF. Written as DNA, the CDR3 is TGTGCCAGCAGCTTCGGTGGGAGAACCTACGAGCAGTACTTC.

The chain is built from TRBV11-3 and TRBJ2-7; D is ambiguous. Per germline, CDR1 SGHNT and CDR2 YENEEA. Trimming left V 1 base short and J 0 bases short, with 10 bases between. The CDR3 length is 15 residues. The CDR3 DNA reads TGTGCCAGCAGCTTAGGGAGTGGAAACTCCTACGAGCAGTACTTC. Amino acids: CASSLGSGNSYEQYF.

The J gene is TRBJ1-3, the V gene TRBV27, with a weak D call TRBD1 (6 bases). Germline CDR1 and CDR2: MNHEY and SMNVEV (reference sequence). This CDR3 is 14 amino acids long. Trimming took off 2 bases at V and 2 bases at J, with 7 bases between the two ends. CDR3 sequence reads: CASSLNRAGNTIYF. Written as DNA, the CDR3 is TGTGCCAGCAGTTTAAACAGGGCTGGAAACACCATATATTTT.

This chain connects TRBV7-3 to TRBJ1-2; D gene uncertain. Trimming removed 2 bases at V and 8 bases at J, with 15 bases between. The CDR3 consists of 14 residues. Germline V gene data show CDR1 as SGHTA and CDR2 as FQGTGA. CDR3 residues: CASSLGGHTSGYTF. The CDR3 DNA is TGTGCCAGCAGCTTAGGAGGTCACACGTCGGGCTACACCTTC. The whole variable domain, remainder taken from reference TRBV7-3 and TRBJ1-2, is GAGVSQTPSNKVTEKGKYVELRCDPISGHTALYWYRQSLGQGPEFLIYFQGTGAADDSGLPNDRFFAVRPEGSVSTLKIQRTERGDSAVYLCASSLGGHTSGYTFGSGTRLTVV.

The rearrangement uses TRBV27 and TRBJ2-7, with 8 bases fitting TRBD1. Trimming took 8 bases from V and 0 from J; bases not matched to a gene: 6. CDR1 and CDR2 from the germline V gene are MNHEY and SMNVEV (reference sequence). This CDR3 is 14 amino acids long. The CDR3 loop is CASSRTGISYEQYF. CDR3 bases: TGTGCCAGCTCCCGGACAGGGATCTCCTACGAGCAGTACTTC.

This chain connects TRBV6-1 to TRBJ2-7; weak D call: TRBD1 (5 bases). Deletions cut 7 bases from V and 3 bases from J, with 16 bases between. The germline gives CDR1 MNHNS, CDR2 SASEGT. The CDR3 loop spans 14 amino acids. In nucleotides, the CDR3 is TGTGCCAGCAACGGCTTAGGAAGGGGCTACGAGCAGTACTTC. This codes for CASNGLGRGYEQYF.